This TCR beta chain was identified during a study of blood T cell repertoires in COVID-19. Profiled with immunoSEQ multiplex PCR; TCRdb holds only in-frame clones, not every one. Of 450,000 to 500,000 clones in the sample, 88% were seen once. This CDR3 is 13 amino acids long. Participant-reported clinical history was the basis for cohort assignment. Sequenced: PBMCs or T cells enriched from blood (not recorded which). The chain has TRBV7-5 and TRBJ2-1; the table's D call, TRBD1, was not checked against the DNA. TRBV7-5 is a pseudogene locus. This sequence originates from a woman aged 60-75 years who had recovered from COVID-19. The CDR3 here is CARRQGGGNEQFF. In DNA, the CDR3 is TGTGCCAGAAGACAGGGTGGCGGCAATGAGCAGTTCTTC.